The sample holds one count of the clone carrying this T cell receptor (beta chain). In the PCR, 60 Vbeta and 13 Jbeta primers were used. Profiled with immunoSEQ multiplex PCR; TCRdb holds only in-frame clones, not every one. Of more than 90,000 clones in the sample, roughly four fifths were seen once. The germline gives CDR1 SGHRS, CDR2 YFSETQ. The CDR3 is made up of 18 amino acids. V gave up 0 bases and J gave up 1 base; unmatched junction bases: 13. The sample is drawn from a study of cytomegalovirus exposure and HLA in healthy donors. The chain joins TRBV5-1 to TRBJ2-7; 7 bases agree with TRBD1. This TCR derives from a man between 25 and 39 years old in good health and CMV-seronegative. What was sequenced was PBMCs. CDR3 DNA sequence: TGCGCCAGCAGCTTGGCCGACAGGGTAACAGAAGGGTCCTACGAGCAGTACTTC. Protein product: CASSLADRVTEGSYEQYF.